These 27 T cell receptor beta chains were sequenced from one sample in a study of T cell responses to AZD1222 COVID-19 vaccine (dated by TCRdb to the early 2020s). Explained via the paper, the time point label denotes: baseline before first vaccination. Libraries were built with the immunoSEQ multiplex PCR assay. Entries here come from immuneACCESS through TCRdb and include only in-frame sequences with V and J called. Some clones fail to appear in such tables; in the studies checked, an unresolved V gene covers under half of the shortfall, and the cause of the remainder is unknown. The table for this sample lists 110,000 to 150,000 clones; approximately 90% of them were counted only once. The biggest ten clones account for about 3% of the sample. This sample comprised peripheral blood, obtained on day 0 of AZD1222 vaccination. These receptors originate from an adult in good health.

The V and J genes are TRBV6-5 and TRBJ2-7; 7 bases map to TRBD2. J gave up 3 bases and V 2 bases, and 4 bases lay outside the gene matches. The CDR3 extends over 14 amino acids. Germline values: CDR1 MNHEY, CDR2 SVGAGI. CDR3 sequence: CASSYEAGFYEQYF. The CDR3 nucleotides read TGTGCCAGCAGTTACGAAGCGGGATTCTACGAGCAGTACTTC.

The rearrangement joins TRBV5-1 to TRBJ2-2, with TRBD2 matching over 9 bases. The CDR3 is 15 residues long. CDR1 is SGHRS and CDR2 is YFSETQ in the germline V gene. V was pared by 3 bases and J by 4 bases, with 4 bases of the junction left unmatched. As DNA, the CDR3 is TGCGCCAGCAGCTGGGGACTAGCATCCACCGGGGAGCTGTTTTTT. This encodes CASSWGLASTGELFF.

The V and J genes are TRBV24-1 and TRBJ1-3; D remains ambiguous. CDR3 length equals 12 residues. The germline V gene encodes CDR1 KGHDR and CDR2 SFDVKD. V lost 6 bases and J 1 base, leaving 3 bases between the germline ends. This CDR3 is CATSSSGNTIYF. The CDR3 nucleotides read TGTGCCACCAGTTCGTCTGGAAACACCATATATTTT.

This chain connects TRBV11-3 to TRBJ2-7, with D hard to call. The CDR3 extends over 12 amino acids. Trimming took 5 bases from V and 3 from J, leaving 8 bases between them. Germline CDR1 SGHNT, CDR2 YENEEA. The CDR3 DNA reads as TGTGCCAGCAGCCACCCGAACTACGAGCAGTACTTC. The encoded protein is CASSHPNYEQYF.

This clone occurred once. This chain joins TRBV30 and TRBJ2-1; D remains ambiguous. V was shortened by 2 bases and J by 4 bases, with 6 bases between the two germline ends. CDR1 is GTSNPN, CDR2 SVGIG, per germline (reference sequence). CDR3 length: 12 residues. The CDR3, as DNA: TGTGCCTGGAGTATCCGGTACAATGAGCAGTTCTTC. Its protein product is CAWSIRYNEQFF.

The rearrangement uses TRBV6-1 and TRBJ1-3; TRBD1 matches 8 bases. The CDR3 length is 15 residues. With V trimmed by 3 bases and J by 3 bases, 4 bases remained unmatched. Germline V lookup: CDR1 MNHNS, CDR2 SASEGT. In nucleotides, the CDR3 is TGTGCCAGCAGTGAGTGGACAGGGCTTGGAAACACCATATATTTT. Protein sequence: CASSEWTGLGNTIYF.

This chain connects TRBV6-2 or TRBV6-3 to TRBJ1-5; D perhaps matches TRBD1 (5 bases). CDR1 is MNHEY, CDR2 SVGEGT, per germline. This CDR3 spans 14 amino acids. V was pared by 2 bases and J by 7 bases, with 12 bases between. CDR3 nucleotide sequence: TGTGCCAGCAGTTACGGGGGTGCTCGGCAGCCCCAGCATTTT. Translation gives CASSYGGARQPQHF.

V is TRBV28 and J is TRBJ1-2; D is ambiguous. V lost 2 bases and J lost 0, with 10 bases in between. CDR1 and CDR2 from the germline V gene are MDHEN and SYDVKM. The CDR3 length is 15 residues. The CDR3 region has the DNA TGTGCCAGCAGTTTAGGTCAGGCTACTAACTATGGCTACACCTTC. The encoded protein is CASSLGQATNYGYTF.

With respect to this clone: Other DNA sequences in the same sample also yield this CDR3. Here the CDR3 DNA reads TGTGCCAGCAGCGTAGCTCCGGGATACGAGCAGTACTTC. The encoded protein is CASSVAPGYEQYF. The chain couples TRBV9 to TRBJ2-7; D perhaps matches TRBD2 (5 bases). The V gene's germline CDR1 is SGDLS and CDR2 YYNGEE. The CDR3 consists of 13 residues. Trimming took 0 bases from V and 4 from J, leaving 8 bases between them.

The table lists this clone with a count of one. The chain is built from TRBV4-1 and TRBJ2-7; a weak D match, TRBD2 (5 bases). This CDR3 region has 15 residues. The germline gives CDR1 MGHRA, CDR2 YSYEKL. Trimming shortened V by 0 bases and J by 4 bases, and 13 bases separated the two germline ends. The CDR3 loop reads CASSQEASGRYEQYF. As DNA, the CDR3 is TGCGCCAGCAGCCAAGAGGCCAGCGGCCGATACGAGCAGTACTTC.

The V gene is TRBV5-1, the J gene TRBJ1-6, with 7 bases aligning to TRBD1. Per the germline V gene, CDR1 is SGHRS and CDR2 is YFSETQ. The CDR3 loop spans 16 amino acids. Losses at the gene ends were 0 bases for V and 6 bases for J; bases not matched to a gene: 6. DNA of the CDR3: TGCGCCAGCAGCTTGGGGGCAGGGGGTAGTAATTCACCCCTCCACTTT. Its protein product is CASSLGAGGSNSPLHF.

V usage is TRBV28 and J usage is TRBJ1-5; the D gene is possibly TRBD1 (6 bases). Per the germline V gene, CDR1 is MDHEN and CDR2 is SYDVKM. Trimming took off 3 bases at V and 6 bases at J, with 15 bases between the two ends. The CDR3 is 15 residues long. CDR3 protein: CASSLGTSRGQPQHF. The CDR3 nucleotides are TGTGCCAGCAGTTTGGGGACCTCCAGGGGTCAGCCCCAGCATTTT.

The V call is TRBV2, the J call TRBJ1-5, with no clear D. Per the germline V gene, CDR1 is SNHLY and CDR2 is FYNNEI. V was clipped by 1 base and J by 4 bases, with 5 bases between them. This CDR3 has 13 residues. The CDR3 region is CASSEGSNQPQHF. CDR3 bases: TGTGCCAGCAGTGAAGGCAGTAATCAGCCCCAGCATTTT. The complete variable domain, with remaining parts taken from reference TRBV2 and TRBJ1-5, reads EPEVTQTPSHQVTQMGQEVILRCVPISNHLYFYWYRQILGQKVEFLVSFYNNEISEKSEIFDDQFSVERPDGSNFTLKIRSTKLEDSAMYFCASSEGSNQPQHFGDGTRLSIL.

This clone was counted between two and nine times. The chain carries TRBV9 and TRBJ1-2; 8 nucleotides line up with TRBD1. The CDR3 is made up of 14 amino acids. Germline V lookup: CDR1 SGDLS, CDR2 YYNGEE. The junction had 6 bases not matched to a gene; V was cut back by 3 bases and J by 5 bases. In nucleotides, the CDR3 is TGTGCCAGCAGCGGCGGACAGGGCCAGTATGGCTACACCTTC. It encodes CASSGGQGQYGYTF.

With respect to this clone: This specimen includes other DNA sequences encoding the same CDR3. The chain employs TRBV5-1 and TRBJ1-4; D gene ambiguous. CDR3 size: 13 residues. Germline assignment: CDR1 SGHRS and CDR2 YFSETQ. V dropped 0 bases and J dropped 8 bases, with 8 bases sitting between them. CDR3 protein: CASSLVGGEKLFF. Written as DNA, the CDR3 is TGCGCCAGCAGCTTGGTAGGTGGGGAAAAACTGTTTTTT.

V is TRBV7-2 and J is TRBJ2-1, with D possibly matching TRBD2 (5 bases). The V end was cut by 3 bases, the J end by 7 bases, with 13 bases between. Per germline, CDR1 SGHTA and CDR2 FQGNSA. This CDR3 comprises 14 residues. The CDR3 DNA reads TGTGCCAGCAGCTTTCGGGAAGTGCATAATGAGCAGTTCTTC. Its protein product is CASSFREVHNEQFF.

V and J are TRBV3-1 (or the pseudogene TRBV3-2) and TRBJ1-2; no clear D gene. This CDR3 is built from 12 residues. CDR1 is LGHDT and CDR2 is YNNKEL in the germline V gene (reference sequence). V lost 6 bases, J lost 7 bases, and 12 bases lay in between. The CDR3 region is CASSNPGGGYTF. DNA of the CDR3: TGTGCCAGCAGTAATCCCGGTGGTGGCTACACCTTC.

V and J are TRBV28 and TRBJ2-7, with 7 bases matching TRBD1. The CDR3 runs 13 residues. J lost 4 bases, V lost 7 bases, and 7 bases had no gene match. CDR1 is MDHEN, CDR2 SYDVKM, per germline. CDR3 residues: CASTDRVVYEQYF. CDR3 DNA: TGTGCCAGCACCGACAGGGTAGTGTACGAGCAGTACTTC.

The J gene is TRBJ1-4, the V gene TRBV11-3, with TRBD1 identical over 7 bases. CDR1 SGHNT and CDR2 YENEEA come from the germline V gene. The CDR3 totals 13 residues. V was clipped by 5 bases and J by 7 bases; unmatched bases: 4. The CDR3: CASSDRVLEKLFF. The DNA for the CDR3 is TGTGCCAGCAGCGACAGGGTTCTTGAAAAACTGTTTTTT. Drawing the rest from reference TRBV11-3 and TRBJ1-4, the complete variable domain is EAGVVQSPRYKIIEKKQPVAFWCNPISGHNTLYWYLQNLGQGPELLIRYENEEAVDDSQLPKDRFSAERLKGVDSTLKIQPAELGDSAVYLCASSDRVLEKLFFGSGTQLSVL.

This clone was seen a few times. The chain couples TRBV5-1 to TRBJ1-2; weak D call: TRBD1 (5 bases). The germline V gene has CDR1 SGHRS and CDR2 YFSETQ. The CDR3 runs 12 residues. V was pared by 5 bases and J by 1 base, with 6 bases between. CDR3: CASSGGNYGYTF. CDR3 coding DNA: TGCGCCAGCAGTGGGGGTAACTATGGCTACACCTTC.

This clone was recorded only once. The chain employs TRBV18 and TRBJ2-5; D gene ambiguous. From germline, CDR1 is KGHSH and CDR2 LQKENI. Trimming cost V 3 bases and J 1 base, with 12 bases left between them. CDR3 size: 15 residues. The CDR3, as DNA: TGTGCCAGCTCACCTTTAGGGCCTGGCCAAGAGACCCAGTACTTC. Its translation is CASSPLGPGQETQYF. The variable domain in full, with the rest retrieved from reference TRBV18 and TRBJ2-5, is NAGVMQNPRHLVRRRGQEARLRCSPMKGHSHVYWYRQLPEEGLKFMVYLQKENIIDESGMPKERFSAEFPKEGPSILRIQQVVRGDSAAYFCASSPLGPGQETQYFGPGTRLLVL.

This clone was detected only a few times. The V call is TRBV6-5, the J call TRBJ1-1; D might be TRBD1 (6 bases). The CDR3 is 14 residues long. V was trimmed by 6 bases and J by 5 bases, leaving 16 bases between them. Germline loops: CDR1 MNHEY, CDR2 SVGAGI. The CDR3 DNA reads TGTGCCAGCAGCCAAACAGGGCGGTGGACTGAAGCTTTCTTT. This codes for CASSQTGRWTEAFF.

This clone appeared a single time. The J gene is TRBJ2-5, the V gene TRBV5-1, with D tentatively TRBD2 (5 bases). CDR3 length: 15 amino acids. V was shortened by 1 base and J by 2 bases, with 12 bases between the two germline ends. Per germline, CDR1 SGHRS and CDR2 YFSETQ. The CDR3 sequence is CASSLQRQNQETQYF. The CDR3 region has the DNA TGCGCCAGCAGCTTGCAGCGGCAGAATCAAGAGACCCAGTACTTC.

The chain is built from TRBV6-5 and TRBJ2-1; D may correspond to TRBD1 or TRBD2 (5 bases each). From germline, CDR1 is MNHEY and CDR2 SVGAGI. Trimming pared 6 bases from V and 10 bases from J, leaving 16 bases between. This CDR3 spans 13 amino acids. For the CDR3, the DNA is TGTGCCAGCAGGAAAAACGGGGCCTGGGAGCAGTTCTTC. It codes for CASRKNGAWEQFF.

The chain combines TRBV13 with TRBJ2-2, with a possible D match to TRBD1 (6 bases). CDR1 and CDR2 from the germline V gene are PRHDT and FYEKMQ (reference sequence). V lost 5 bases and J lost 4, with 14 bases in between. The CDR3 spans 15 residues. CDR3: CASSQRGFSTGELFF. DNA for the CDR3: TGTGCCAGCAGCCAGAGGGGGTTTAGCACCGGGGAGCTGTTTTTT.

V and J are TRBV4-2 and TRBJ2-7; D not resolved. Germline V lookup: CDR1 LGHNA, CDR2 YNFKEQ. V lost 1 base and J 2 bases, leaving 15 bases between the germline ends. The CDR3 loop spans 16 amino acids. The CDR3 DNA reads as TGTGCCAGCAGCCAAGGCTATAGCCTCCTGACCTACGAGCAGTACTTC. Translating gives CASSQGYSLLTYEQYF.

The rearrangement joins TRBV9 to TRBJ1-4, with D uncertain. The length of the CDR3 is 13 residues. V lost 5 bases and J 8 bases, leaving 13 bases between the germline ends. The V gene's germline CDR1 is SGDLS and CDR2 YYNGEE. The CDR3 region has the DNA TGTGCCAGCAGGGGGTCTGGAGAGGAAAAACTGTTTTTT. This encodes CASRGSGEEKLFF.